This section outlines one TCR beta chain sequence together with its context. Antigen specificity is unknown. Data came from immunoSEQ multiplex PCR; TCRdb stores just in-frame clones and leaves some out. This table has hundreds of thousands of clones, less than 95% appearing once. This record belongs to a study of cytomegalovirus exposure and HLA in healthy donors. Germline values: CDR1 MNHEY, CDR2 SVGAGI. The CDR3 totals 14 residues. V lost 6 bases to trimming and J lost 1 base; unmatched junction nucleotides: 2. General study findings and limits: First-cohort TCR clusters tended to co-occur in the roughly 130 validation repertoires, a later analysis found. The study found most TCR sequences rare, yet found some public TCRs in many donors. There were 150 or so TCR beta chains listed as cytomegalovirus-associated. With high specificity and sensitivity, the classifier reportedly diagnosed cytomegalovirus status.

Input material: PBMCs. The sequence came from a woman aged 25 to 39 in good health and CMV-seronegative. This rearrangement joins TRBV6-5 to TRBJ2-3; 9 nucleotides agree with TRBD1. CDR3: CASRRQGGTDTQYF. The CDR3, as DNA: TGTGCCAGCAGAAGACAGGGGGGCACAGATACGCAGTATTTT.